This T cell receptor (beta chain) was captured in a study of T-cell reconstitution after alpha-beta-depleted transplantation in children. Study-wide results and caveats: The study traced high day-60 TCRbeta diversity in some patients to surviving recipient T cells and thymic progenitors. Several hundred expanded graft clones reportedly were the source of alpha-beta T cells about two months after transplant. Newly produced T cells mostly provided counts and TCRbeta diversity after one year, as hyperexpanded clones declined.

In the case of this clonotype: Antigen unknown.

CDR3 length: 16 amino acids. Trimming removed 3 bases at V and 6 bases at J, with 22 bases between. Germline V gene sequence: CDR1 SGHRS, CDR2 YFSETQ. Molecular barcoding with unique molecular identifiers was used for the TCRbeta library. In TCRdb, the PCR reads were re-called with MiXCR into one record per CDR3 protein. The repertoire holds fewer than 550,000 distinct CDR3 sequences, with about 10% as singletons. The V gene is TRBV5-1, the J gene TRBJ2-7; the D gene is possibly TRBD1 (5 bases). This receptor was identified in a child aged 2-15 years with inherited bone marrow failure, due to receive a stem cell transplant. The sample in question was PBMCs, obtained before TCRalphabeta/CD19-depleted stem cell transplant. The CDR3 region is CASSSFVSGQYGEQYF. CDR3 bases: TGCGCCAGCAGCTCATTTGTTTCAGGGCAATATGGCGAGCAGTACTTC.